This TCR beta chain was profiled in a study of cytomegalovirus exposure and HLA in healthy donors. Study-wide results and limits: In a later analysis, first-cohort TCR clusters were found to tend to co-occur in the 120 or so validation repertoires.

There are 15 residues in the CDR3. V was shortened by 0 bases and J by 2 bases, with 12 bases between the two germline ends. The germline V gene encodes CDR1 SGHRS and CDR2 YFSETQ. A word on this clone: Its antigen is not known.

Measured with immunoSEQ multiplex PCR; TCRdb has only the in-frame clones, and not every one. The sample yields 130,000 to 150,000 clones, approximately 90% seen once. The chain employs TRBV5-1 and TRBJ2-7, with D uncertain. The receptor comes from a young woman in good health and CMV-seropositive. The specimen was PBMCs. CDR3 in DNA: TGCGCCAGCAGCTTGGACGACGGGTCTACCTACGAGCAGTACTTC. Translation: CASSLDDGSTYEQYF.